What follows are 6 T cell receptor beta chains derived from one specimen sequenced in a study of OX40 agonist ivuxolimab in advanced cancers. Sequencing was performed with immunoSEQ multiplex PCR; in TCRdb, only in-frame clones are kept and a portion is missing. The sample records around 97,000 clones, approximately 80% being singletons. This specimen was CD4+ or CD8+ T cells sorted from blood, taken in a trial of the OX40 agonist ivuxolimab. The receptors were gathered from an adult with an advanced solid tumor such as melanoma, head and neck, liver or kidney cancer.

The J gene is TRBJ1-6, the V gene TRBV5-1; no definite D call. The CDR3 runs to 13 residues. The V end was cut by 4 bases, the J end by 9 bases, with 11 bases between. The germline V gene has CDR1 SGHRS and CDR2 YFSETQ. The CDR3 loop reads CASSPRDFSPLHF. The CDR3 coding sequence is TGCGCCAGCAGCCCGAGGGATTTTTCACCCCTCCACTTT.

The chain employs TRBV7-2 and TRBJ2-3, with 11 positions matching TRBD2. This CDR3 has 16 amino acids. V shed 0 bases and J 4 bases; nucleotides not matched to a gene: 3. The germline gives CDR1 SGHTA, CDR2 FQGNSA. The CDR3 reads CASSLAASGGSDTQYF. CDR3 sequence (DNA): TGTGCCAGCAGCTTAGCGGCTAGCGGGGGGTCAGATACGCAGTATTTT.

This chain joins TRBV18 and TRBJ1-6; the match to TRBD1 covers 8 bases. This CDR3 has 16 residues. Germline trimming cut 1 base from V and 7 bases from J; bases unmatched to any gene: 6. In germline, CDR1 is KGHSH, CDR2 LQKENI. The DNA of the CDR3 is TGTGCCAGCTCACCACGGGACAGGTCCGGGAATTCACCCCTCCACTTT. Translating gives CASSPRDRSGNSPLHF.

The rearrangement joins TRBV4-1 to TRBJ1-1; D is undetermined. The length of the CDR3 is 11 residues. Germline CDR1 and CDR2: MGHRA and YSYEKL. The V end lost 5 bases, the J end lost 7 bases, and 8 bases lay between the germline ends. The DNA for the CDR3 is TGCGCCAGCAGCTTCCTAGATGAAGCTTTCTTT. Translating gives CASSFLDEAFF.

There are a few counts of this clone. CDR3 region: CASSPGTEAFF. DNA of the CDR3: TGTGCCAGCTCACCGGGGACTGAAGCTTTCTTT. The chain carries TRBV18 and TRBJ1-1; D gene unclear. V dropped 3 bases and J dropped 5 bases, with 4 bases sitting between them. The CDR3 loop spans 11 amino acids. Germline-derived CDR1 and CDR2 are KGHSH and LQKENI.

The rearrangement joins TRBV27 to TRBJ2-5; TRBD1 might be the D (7 bases). Germline lookup yields CDR1 MNHEY and CDR2 SMNVEV (reference sequence). The CDR3 length is 16 residues. V shed 2 bases and J shed 3 bases, with 16 bases lying between them. The DNA of the CDR3 is TGTGCCAGCAGTTTAGGAGGGGGCGCCGGGGAAGAGACCCAGTACTTC. Translation: CASSLGGGAGEETQYF.